This entry is about one T cell receptor beta chain. Repertoires were generated with immunoSEQ multiplex PCR, while TCRdb's copy carries only in-frame clones and drops some. Of 62,000 or so clones in the sample, about 82% were seen once. Germline-derived CDR1 and CDR2 are MDHEN and SYDVKM. The CDR3 extends over 12 amino acids. V lost 2 bases and J lost 6, with 5 bases in between. This sample stems from a study of blood T cell repertoires in COVID-19. As for the study in general: Samples came from the United States, Italy and Spain, spanning acute and convalescent COVID-19. T cells, B-cell-depleted T cells, or PBMCs provided the cDNA or gDNA that served as material.

Participant ages covered roughly 18 to 89 years across around 22 US areas. This sequence was found in a woman in her 40s with acute COVID-19. Specimen: PBMCs or T cells enriched from blood (not recorded which). The chain is built from TRBV28 and TRBJ1-5; unclear D gene. This CDR3 is CASSLLSQPQHF. As DNA, the CDR3 is TGTGCCAGCAGTTTACTATCTCAGCCCCAGCATTTT.